This T cell receptor (beta chain) was sequenced in a study of identical twins. In TCRdb, the 5' RACE reads were re-called with MiXCR into one record per CDR3 protein. The repertoire includes 310,000 or so distinct CDR3 sequences, roughly 8.6% of them detected once, and around 2.1% sits in the top ten. This clonotype appeared many times. The germline V gene encodes CDR1 WSHSY and CDR2 SAAADI. The V and J ends lost 6 bases and 3 bases, in that order; junction bases with no gene match: 2. The CDR3 loop spans 14 amino acids. These data are also associated with another study on yellow fever vaccine responses in identical twins. That source notes: On the reported evidence, twins' vaccine T cell responses seemed partly convergent and partly personalized.

The rearrangement links TRBV10-2 to TRBJ2-1; 10 bases map to TRBD1. This receptor was identified in a woman in her late teens or twenties in good health. The material sequenced was memory (CD45RO+) T cells sorted from blood. For the CDR3, the DNA is TGCGCCAGCAGAGGACAGGGGGTCTACAATGAGCAGTTCTTC. Encoded protein: CASRGQGVYNEQFF.